This T cell receptor (beta chain) was identified during a study of cytomegalovirus exposure and HLA in healthy donors. Primers for the PCR totalled 60 Vbeta and 13 Jbeta. Clones were sequenced by immunoSEQ multiplex PCR, and TCRdb holds only the in-frame ones, with some missing. The sample yields some 200,000 clones, 81% seen once. Sequencing input: PBMCs. The sequence was collected from a man aged 45-65 years in good health and CMV-seronegative.

CDR3 region: CASSLVAGYTEAFF. The CDR3 DNA reads TGTGCCAGCAGCTTAGTAGCGGGTTACACTGAAGCTTTCTTT. J is TRBJ1-1 and V is TRBV7-9; no clear D. The CDR3 totals 14 residues. Per the germline V gene, CDR1 is SEHNR and CDR2 is FQNEAQ (reference sequence). Trimming pared 1 base from V and 3 bases from J, leaving 9 bases between.